These 7 T cell receptor beta chains were sequenced from one sample in a study of shared clonotypes between healthy human individuals. The data were produced by immunoSEQ multiplex PCR, yet TCRdb's version contains in-frame clones alone and is incomplete. Of about 2.2 million clones in the sample, around 93% were seen once. Cells designated naive CD8 were CD45RO-negative and were positively selected for CCR7, with terminally differentiated effector memory CD45RA+ cells excluded. The sequencing input was naive CD8+ T cells from PBMCs. The receptor source for this set is a man between 18 and 29 years old in good health. Some clones in this sample may be carry-over from other donors' samples.

The chain is built from TRBV9 and TRBJ2-3, with D possibly being TRBD2 (5 bases). CDR3 length: 15 residues. CDR1 SGDLS and CDR2 YYNGEE come from the germline V gene. Trimming left V 0 bases short and J 4 bases short, with 12 bases between. The CDR3 here is CASSVEGLISDTQYF. Written as DNA, the CDR3 is TGTGCCAGCAGCGTAGAAGGACTTATATCAGATACGCAGTATTTT.

The chain uses TRBV28 and TRBJ1-2, with a tentative D call TRBD1 (5 bases). V lost 5 bases, J lost 8 bases, and 21 bases lay in between. Germline-derived CDR1 and CDR2 are MDHEN and SYDVKM. The CDR3 covers 15 residues. This chain's CDR3 is CASSATRDSPWGYTF. Here the CDR3 DNA reads TGTGCCAGCAGTGCTACAAGGGACTCCCCGTGGGGCTACACCTTC.

Of note for this clone: This sample also contains other DNA sequences that code for the same CDR3. This chain connects TRBV28 to TRBJ2-7; D remains unclear. V gave up 4 bases and J gave up 2 bases, with 3 bases separating them. This CDR3 is 11 amino acids long. The germline gives CDR1 MDHEN, CDR2 SYDVKM. The CDR3 DNA is TGTGCCAGCAGTTCAGCCTACGAGCAGTACTTC. Translated, it gives CASSSAYEQYF.

The V call is TRBV7-2, the J call TRBJ2-3, with D unresolved. Germline loops: CDR1 SGHTA, CDR2 FQGNSA. The CDR3 has 13 residues. V was trimmed by 2 bases and J by 1 base, leaving 4 bases between them. The CDR3 region is CASSLPGTDTQYF. The CDR3 DNA sequence: TGTGCCAGCAGCTTACCAGGCACAGATACGCAGTATTTT.

The genes are TRBV6-1 and TRBJ2-7, with a possible D match to TRBD1 (6 bases). Trimming cost V 6 bases and J 0 bases, with 9 bases left between them. The CDR3 totals 13 residues. Per the germline V gene, CDR1 is MNHNS and CDR2 is SASEGT. The DNA of the CDR3 is TGTGCCAGCAGGGGGACATACTCCTACGAGCAGTACTTC. Its protein product is CASRGTYSYEQYF.

The genes are TRBV7-9 and TRBJ2-5; D ambiguous. The CDR3 extends over 16 amino acids. Germline CDR1 and CDR2: SEHNR and FQNEAQ (reference sequence). Trimming left V 2 bases short and J 4 bases short, with 17 bases between. CDR3 region: CASSLYGAVSTETQYF. The CDR3 DNA reads as TGTGCCAGCAGCTTATATGGTGCAGTATCGACAGAGACCCAGTACTTC.

J is TRBJ2-1 and V is TRBV6-5; TRBD1 aligns across 7 bases. Unmatched junction bases numbered 11, after V lost 6 bases and J lost 6 bases. The CDR3 has 15 residues. Per the germline V gene, CDR1 is MNHEY and CDR2 is SVGAGI. The CDR3 DNA follows: TGTGCCAGCAGCCCAGGACAGGTTTTGGGCAATGAGCAGTTCTTC. It encodes CASSPGQVLGNEQFF.